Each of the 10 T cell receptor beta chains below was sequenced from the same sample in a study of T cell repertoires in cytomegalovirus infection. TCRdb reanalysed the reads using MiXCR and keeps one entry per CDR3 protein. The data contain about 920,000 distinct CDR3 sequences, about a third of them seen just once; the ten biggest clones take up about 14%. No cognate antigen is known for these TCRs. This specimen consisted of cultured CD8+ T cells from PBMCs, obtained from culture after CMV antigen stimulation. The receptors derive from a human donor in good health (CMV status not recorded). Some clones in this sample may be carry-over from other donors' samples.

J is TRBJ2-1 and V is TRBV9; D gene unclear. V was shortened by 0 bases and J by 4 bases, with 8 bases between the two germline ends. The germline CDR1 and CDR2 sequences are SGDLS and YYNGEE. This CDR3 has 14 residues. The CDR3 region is CASSVEGPYNEQFF. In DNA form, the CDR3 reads TGTGCCAGCAGCGTAGAAGGGCCGTACAATGAGCAGTTCTTC.

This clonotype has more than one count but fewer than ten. The CDR3 DNA reads TGTGCCAGCAGTGTATCGGCGGGGAGGAGTGGGGAGACCCAGTACTTC. Protein: CASSVSAGRSGETQYF. The chain recombines TRBV2 with TRBJ2-5, with a possible D match to TRBD2 (6 bases). Per the germline V gene, CDR1 is SNHLY and CDR2 is FYNNEI. This CDR3 contains 16 residues. Trimming pared 4 bases from V and 5 bases from J, leaving 20 bases between. Using reference TRBV2 and TRBJ2-5 for the parts outside the CDR3, the full variable domain is EPEVTQTPSHQVTQMGQEVILRCVPISNHLYFYWYRQILGQKVEFLVSFYNNEISEKSEIFDDQFSVERPDGSNFTLKIRSTKLEDSAMYFCASSVSAGRSGETQYFGPGTRLLVL.

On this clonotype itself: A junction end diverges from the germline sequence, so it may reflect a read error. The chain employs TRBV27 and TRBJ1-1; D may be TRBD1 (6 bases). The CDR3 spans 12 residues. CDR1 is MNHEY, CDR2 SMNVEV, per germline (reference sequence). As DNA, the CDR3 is TGTGCCAACAGTAGAGGGGGCACTGAAGCTTTCTTT. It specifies CANSRGGTEAFF.

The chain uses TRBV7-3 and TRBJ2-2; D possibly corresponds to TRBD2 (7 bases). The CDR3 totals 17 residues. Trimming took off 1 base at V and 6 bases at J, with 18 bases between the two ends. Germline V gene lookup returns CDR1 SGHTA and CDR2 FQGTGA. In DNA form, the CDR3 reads TGTGCCAGCAGCTTAATCGGGGGGCGACGGGACGCCGGGGAGCTGTTTTTT. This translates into CASSLIGGRRDAGELFF.

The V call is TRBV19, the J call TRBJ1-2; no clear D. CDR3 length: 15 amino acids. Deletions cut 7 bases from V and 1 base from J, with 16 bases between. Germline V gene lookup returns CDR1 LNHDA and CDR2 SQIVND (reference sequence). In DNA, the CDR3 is TGTGCCAGTACCCCCTTGAAGGTCATTAACTATGGCTACACCTTC. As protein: CASTPLKVINYGYTF.

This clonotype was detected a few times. CDR3 in DNA: TGTGCCACCCGAAACGACATTATCAATCAGCCCCAGCATTTT. It encodes CATRNDIINQPQHF. V usage is TRBV28 and J usage is TRBJ1-5; D not certain. Germline V gene lookup returns CDR1 MDHEN and CDR2 SYDVKM. The V end lost 10 bases, the J end lost 3 bases, and 16 bases lay between the germline ends. This CDR3 contains 14 residues. Full variable domain (remainder filled in from reference TRBV28 and TRBJ1-5): DVKVTQSSRYLVKRTGEKVFLECVQDMDHENMFWYRQDPGLGLRLIYFSYDVKMKEKGDIPEGYSVSREKKERFSLILESASTNQTSMYLCATRNDIINQPQHFGDGTRLSIL.

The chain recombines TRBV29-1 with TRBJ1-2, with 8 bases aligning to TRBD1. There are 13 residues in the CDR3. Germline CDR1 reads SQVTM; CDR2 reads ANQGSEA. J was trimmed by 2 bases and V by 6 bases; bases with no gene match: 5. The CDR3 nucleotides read TGCAGCGTCCCGGACAGGGCGAACTATGGCTACACCTTC. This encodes CSVPDRANYGYTF.

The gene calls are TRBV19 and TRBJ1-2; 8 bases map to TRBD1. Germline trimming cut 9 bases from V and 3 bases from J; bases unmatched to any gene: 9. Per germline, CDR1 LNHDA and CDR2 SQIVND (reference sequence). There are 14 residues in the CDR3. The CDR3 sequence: CASYRDRSDYGYTF. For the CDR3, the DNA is TGTGCCAGCTACCGGGACAGGAGCGACTATGGCTACACCTTC. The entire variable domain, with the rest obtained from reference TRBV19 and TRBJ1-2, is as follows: DGGITQSPKYLFRKEGQNVTLSCEQNLNHDAMYWYRQDPGQGLRLIYYSQIVNDFQKGDIAEGYSVSREKKESFPLTVTSAQKNPTAFYLCASYRDRSDYGYTFGSGTRLTVV.

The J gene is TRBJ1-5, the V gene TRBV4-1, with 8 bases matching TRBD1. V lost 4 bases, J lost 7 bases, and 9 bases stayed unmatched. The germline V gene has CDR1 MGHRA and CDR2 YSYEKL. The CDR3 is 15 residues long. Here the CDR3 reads CASSPWTGNVQPQHF. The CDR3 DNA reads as TGCGCCAGCAGCCCCTGGACAGGGAATGTGCAGCCCCAGCATTTT.

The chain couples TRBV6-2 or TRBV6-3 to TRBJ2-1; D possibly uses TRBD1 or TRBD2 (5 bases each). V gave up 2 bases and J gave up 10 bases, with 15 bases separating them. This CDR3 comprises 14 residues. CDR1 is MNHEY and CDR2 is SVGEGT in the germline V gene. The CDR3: CASSYRLGVGEQFF. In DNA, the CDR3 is TGTGCCAGCAGTTACCGGCTGGGGGTAGGGGAGCAGTTCTTC.